Presented here are 5 T cell receptor beta chains from one specimen sequenced in a study of T cell responses to AZD1222 COVID-19 vaccine. TCRdb's table, derived via immunoSEQ multiplex PCR, lists solely in-frame clones and lacks some. Of tens of thousands of clones listed, 90% are singletons. This sample comprised peripheral blood, obtained on day 0 of AZD1222 vaccination. These receptors all come from an adult in good health.

The chain links TRBV5-1 to TRBJ2-3; D is unclear. Trimming removed 4 bases at V and 3 bases at J, with 12 bases between. Germline V gives CDR1 SGHRS, CDR2 YFSETQ. CDR3 length: 14 amino acids. The DNA of the CDR3 is TGCGCCAGCAGCGCTTCTCACGAGACAGATACGCAGTATTTT. It encodes CASSASHETDTQYF.

The genes are TRBV5-1 and TRBJ1-1; 7 positions match TRBD1. With V trimmed by 4 bases and J by 2 bases, 8 bases remained unmatched. There are 15 residues in the CDR3. Germline lookup yields CDR1 SGHRS and CDR2 YFSETQ. CDR3 loop: CASSIPTGLNTEAFF. CDR3 nucleotides: TGCGCCAGCAGCATCCCGACAGGGCTTAACACTGAAGCTTTCTTT.

The gene calls are TRBV7-2 and TRBJ2-7; TRBD2 matches at 7 bases. V dropped 5 bases and J dropped 5; count of bases not matched to a gene: 12. CDR1 and CDR2 (germline): SGHTA, FQGNSA. This CDR3 spans 15 amino acids. The CDR3 DNA reads as TGTGCCAGCAGCGGGTTAGCGGGTATACGTGACGAGCAGTACTTC. Its protein product is CASSGLAGIRDEQYF. The variable domain in full, with the rest retrieved from reference TRBV7-2 and TRBJ2-7, is GAGVSQSPSNKVTEKGKDVELRCDPISGHTALYWYRQSLGQGLEFLIYFQGNSAPDKSGLPSDRFSAERTGGSVSTLTIQRTQQEDSAVYLCASSGLAGIRDEQYFGPGTRLTVT.

This chain connects TRBV19 to TRBJ1-5; the D gene is possibly TRBD1 (6 bases). This CDR3 region has 15 residues. CDR1 and CDR2 (germline): LNHDA, SQIVND (reference sequence). Trimming removed 7 bases at V and 0 bases at J, with 13 bases between. The CDR3, as DNA: TGTGCCAGTACCGGACAGCATTATAGCAATCAGCCCCAGCATTTT. Amino acids: CASTGQHYSNQPQHF.

The sample holds one count of this clone. The rearrangement joins TRBV11-1 to TRBJ1-4; D unresolved. CDR1 is SGHAT and CDR2 is FQDESV in the germline V gene (reference sequence). V lost 5 bases and J 7 bases, leaving 11 bases between the germline ends. The CDR3 sequence is 13 residues long. CDR3 DNA: TGTGCCAGCAGCACCCAACGAGGTGAAAAACTGTTTTTT. Translating it yields CASSTQRGEKLFF.